Described below is a single TCR beta chain sequence and its context. The target antigen is unknown. Gene names and germline match the mouse. Sequencing ends 1 residue short of the CDR3 end; the germline J gene provides the rest. The same CDR3 also results from other DNA sequences found in this sample. This entry belongs to a study of tissue T cells after allogeneic stem cell transplantation. Study-level points and caveats: TCR repertoires tracked anatomic similarity, regardless of disease or transplant status.

The V end lost 4 bases, the J end lost 3 bases, and 3 bases lay between the germline ends. Germline CDR1 is KGHPV and CDR2 is FQNQEV (reference sequence). The CDR3 has 11 residues. Using immunoSEQ multiplex PCR, the repertoire was profiled, and TCRdb retains in-frame clones only, with some absent. The sample has several thousand clones; less than 40% are singletons. Time point noted: mouse harvest day 14 after allogeneic transplant. The graft held 10^6 splenic CD5+ T cells and 10^7 T-cell-depleted bone marrow cells. This mouse GVHD model was MHC-mismatched B6 to BALB/c, profiled day 7 or 14. The source material was skin. This TCR came from a female BALB/c mouse given C57BL/6 T cells with graft-versus-host disease after an allogeneic hematopoietic cell transplant. The chain joins TRBV26 to TRBJ1-1; D gene ambiguous. The CDR3 bases that were read are TGTGCCAGCAGTCGGGACACAGAAGTCTTC. Translating it yields CASSRDTEVF. The whole CDR3 reads CASSRDTEVFF.